The next 17 T cell receptor beta chains were all read from a single sample in a study of human T cells and chemical hapten exposure. Specified time point: pre-sensitization, week 0. The sample's treatment: therapeutic diphenylcyclopropenone sensitization with weekly scalp DPC. TCRdb independently ran MiXCR on the RACE reads; one entry per CDR3 protein. The sample includes approximately 260,000 distinct CDR3 sequences, 7.5% to 9% of them seen just once. The sequences come from whole blood, collected in connection with sensitization to the hapten diphenylcyclopropenone (DPC). These receptors originate from a man between 18 and 29 years old with alopecia areata. Some clones in this sample may be carry-over from other donors' samples.

The chain's CDR3 is CASSFRVIVSNEQFF. For the CDR3, the DNA is TGTGCCAGCAGTTTCAGGGTAATCGTAAGCAATGAGCAGTTCTTC. The chain has TRBV6-2 or TRBV6-3 and TRBJ2-1; weak D call: TRBD1 (5 bases). The CDR3 sequence is 15 residues long. Trimming left V 4 bases short and J 6 bases short, with 16 bases between. Germline CDR1 and CDR2: MNHEY and SVGEGT.

This clonotype turned up a few times. CDR3 DNA: TGTGCCAGCAGCCGGCCCCAGGGTCCACACCCTGTACCGGTGGAGTATTTT. Translating gives CASSRPQGPHPVPVEYF. The V gene is TRBV5-4, the J gene TRBJ2-3, with D maybe TRBD1 (5 bases). The CDR3 is made up of 17 amino acids. Germline CDR1 reads SGHNT; CDR2 reads YYREEE (reference sequence). V dropped 4 bases and J dropped 13 bases, with 31 bases sitting between them.

This chain links TRBV10-1 with TRBJ2-7; D is perhaps TRBD2 (6 bases). The V gene's germline CDR1 is WNHNN and CDR2 SYGVQD (reference sequence). Trimming took 5 bases from V and 2 from J, leaving 10 bases between them. The CDR3 sequence is 13 residues long. The CDR3: CASSPGSPYEQYF. CDR3 DNA sequence: TGCGCCAGCAGTCCCGGGAGTCCCTACGAGCAGTACTTC.

The chain links TRBV10-3 to TRBJ2-7; 7 bases are shared with TRBD1. Germline lookup yields CDR1 ENHRY and CDR2 SYGVKD. This CDR3 is 14 amino acids long. J gave up 2 bases and V 1 base, and 2 bases lay outside the gene matches. Written as DNA, the CDR3 is TGTGCCATCAGTGAGTTGGGGACAGCCTACGAGCAGTACTTC. Its protein is CAISELGTAYEQYF.

V gene TRBV28 combines with J gene TRBJ2-7, with TRBD1 identical over 9 bases. This CDR3 has 15 amino acids. J was trimmed by 3 bases and V by 5 bases; bases with no gene match: 8. The germline V gene has CDR1 MDHEN and CDR2 SYDVKM. In DNA form, the CDR3 reads TGTGCCAGCAGTCCACAACCGGGACAGGGCTACGAGCAGTACTTC. This translates into CASSPQPGQGYEQYF.

This clonotype was found a few times. The chain is built from TRBV3-1 and TRBJ1-1, with D unclear. Deletions cut 1 base from V and 7 bases from J, with 10 bases between. CDR1 LGHDT and CDR2 YNNKEL come from the germline V gene (reference sequence). The CDR3 has 13 residues. CDR3: CASSQGPRGEAFF. The CDR3 nucleotides are TGTGCCAGCAGCCAAGGGCCACGGGGTGAAGCTTTCTTT.

The V and J genes are TRBV29-1 and TRBJ1-4, with D hard to call. Germline CDR1 SQVTM, CDR2 ANQGSEA. The CDR3 covers 15 residues. V dropped 4 bases and J dropped 0 bases, with 12 bases sitting between them. The CDR3 reads CSVGTDLATNEKLFF. DNA of the CDR3: TGCAGCGTTGGCACAGATCTTGCAACTAATGAAAAACTGTTTTTT.

This clonotype was seen repeatedly, ten times or more. This chain's CDR3 is CASSGGRGSYEQYF. The CDR3, as DNA: TGCGCCAGCAGTGGCGGACGGGGCTCCTACGAGCAGTACTTC. The chain uses TRBV10-2 and TRBJ2-7, with D possibly TRBD2 on 5 matching bases. Between the trimmed V and J ends, which lost 4 bases and 0 bases, there was a span of 10 bases. CDR3 size: 14 residues. Germline values: CDR1 WSHSY, CDR2 SAAADI.

A word on this clonotype: Being one base from a much bigger clone, this may be a read error. This chain connects TRBV5-1 to TRBJ1-1; D uncertain. Germline loops: CDR1 SGHRS, CDR2 YFSETQ. This CDR3 has 14 amino acids. Trimming cost V 3 bases and J 1 base, with 10 bases left between them. CDR3 in DNA: TGCGCCAGCAGCTCCGGACGGCCGAACACTGAAGCTTTCTTT. Amino acids: CASSSGRPNTEAFF.

There are many counts of this clonotype. V usage is TRBV12-3 or TRBV12-4 and J usage is TRBJ1-5; D is possibly TRBD1 (6 bases). This CDR3 spans 15 amino acids. The V and J ends lost 8 bases and 6 bases respectively, with 20 bases between them. The CDR3 DNA follows: TGTGCCAGCGTCACACAGGGCCATGCAGGTCAGCCCCAGCATTTT. This sequence encodes CASVTQGHAGQPQHF.

The chain employs TRBV6-4 and TRBJ1-2, with D unclear. Germline V gives CDR1 MRHNA, CDR2 SNTAGT. V lost 0 bases and J 8 bases, leaving 13 bases between the germline ends. The CDR3 length is 14 residues. The CDR3 DNA reads as TGTGCCAGCAGTGACTCGATAGGCAGCCGGGGCTACACCTTC. This sequence encodes CASSDSIGSRGYTF.

J is TRBJ1-1 and V is TRBV2, with D possibly being TRBD1 (5 bases). Trimming shortened V by 2 bases and J by 5 bases, and 21 bases separated the two germline ends. Germline V gene lookup returns CDR1 SNHLY and CDR2 FYNNEI. This CDR3 is built from 17 residues. The CDR3 here is CASSEFPPGAMRTEAFF. CDR3 nucleotide sequence: TGTGCCAGCAGTGAATTCCCCCCCGGGGCCATGAGGACTGAAGCTTTCTTT.

This clonotype turned up a few times. V is TRBV7-2 and J is TRBJ2-3; 7 positions agree with TRBD2. CDR1 and CDR2 (germline): SGHTA, FQGNSA. CDR3 length: 15 amino acids. V shed 5 bases and J 4 bases; nucleotides not matched to a gene: 9. The CDR3 is CASSPVGGIADTQYF. Here the CDR3 DNA reads TGTGCCAGCAGCCCCGTCGGGGGGATCGCAGATACGCAGTATTTT.

V usage is TRBV11-2 and J usage is TRBJ2-7; D is unclear. Trimming shortened V by 0 bases and J by 5 bases, and 14 bases separated the two germline ends. The CDR3 contains 15 residues. Per germline, CDR1 SGHAT and CDR2 FQNNGV. In DNA form, the CDR3 reads TGTGCCAGCAGCTTAGAGTTAGTAGCTTTCCACGAGCAGTACTTC. This encodes CASSLELVAFHEQYF. The full variable domain, with the rest looked up from reference TRBV11-2 and TRBJ2-7, is EAGVAQSPRYKIIEKRQSVAFWCNPISGHATLYWYQQILGQGPKLLIQFQNNGVVDDSQLPKDRFSAERLKGVDSTLKIQPAKLEDSAVYLCASSLELVAFHEQYFGPGTRLTVT.

The chain has TRBV5-5 and TRBJ2-7; 10 bases match TRBD1. From germline, CDR1 is SGHKS and CDR2 YYEKEE (reference sequence). The CDR3 sequence is 13 residues long. J lost 5 bases, V lost 4 bases, and 3 bases had no gene match. The CDR3 DNA is TGTGCCAGCAGCGGGACAGGGGATCACGAGCAGTACTTC. Translating it yields CASSGTGDHEQYF.

The table lists this clonotype with a few counts. This chain links TRBV20-1 with TRBJ1-1; D unclear. CDR3 length equals 15 residues. The V end lost 2 bases, the J end lost 0 bases, and 13 bases lay between the germline ends. From germline, CDR1 is DFQATT and CDR2 SNEGSKA (reference sequence). CDR3 nucleotides: TGCAGTGCTAGATTATTCTTTGAGTTGAACACTGAAGCTTTCTTT. Protein sequence: CSARLFFELNTEAFF.

This clonotype was counted between two and nine times. This chain links TRBV4-3 with TRBJ2-7; 8 bases fit TRBD1. CDR3 size: 17 residues. CDR1 and CDR2 (germline): LGHNA, YSLEER. Trimming took 1 base from V and 4 from J; bases not matched to a gene: 12. The CDR3 DNA reads TGCGCCAGCAGCCAAGCCAGACAGGGGTCCCGTCGGTACGAGCAGTACTTC. Its translation: CASSQARQGSRRYEQYF.